Listed below are T cell receptor beta chains from one sample, sequenced in a study of glioma-infiltrating T cells. TCRdb called the multiplex PCR reads again in MiXCR, with one record for every CDR3 protein. The sample carries approximately 110,000 distinct CDR3 sequences, roughly 25% recorded once. Sequencing was performed on glioma tissue, nonneoplastic brain tissue, or PBMCs (not recorded which). Every receptor here comes from a human donor with low-grade glioma or glioblastoma, undergoing nonglioma brain surgery, or in good health (not recorded which). Both conserved end residues are part of each CDR3. D genes are given only for firm matches. Some rows have no size entry. The others give once, few or many, or a class for an expanded clone.

13 many TRBJ1-5 TRBD1 TRBV29-1 CSAGTDSNQPQHF TGCAGCGCCGGGACAGATAGCAATCAGCCCCAGCATTTT
12 many TRBJ2-5 NA TRBV10-3 CAISVDPQTQYF TGTGCCATCAGTGTGGACCCCCAGACCCAGTACTTC
13 NA TRBJ2-3 NA TRBV9 CASSPPRGHTQYF TGTGCCAGCAGCCCCCCAAGAGGGCATACGCAGTATTTT
13 many TRBJ1-6 NA TRBV27 CASSRDDHSPLHF TGTGCCAGCAGCCGGGACGATCATTCACCCCTCCACTTT
16 few TRBJ2-1 TRBD2 TRBV12-3/TRBV12-4 CASSFTSGSSYNEQFF TGTGCCAGCAGTTTTACGAGCGGGAGCTCCTACAATGAGCAGTTCTTC
15 few TRBJ2-1 NA TRBV5-6 CASSLKGGSYNEQFF TGTGCCAGCAGCCTCAAGGGGGGTAGCTACAATGAGCAGTTCTTC
15 NA TRBJ1-5 NA TRBV12-3/TRBV12-4 CASSLTGTFGQPQHF TGTGCCAGCAGTTTAACAGGGACTTTCGGTCAGCCCCAGCATTTT
14 NA TRBJ2-5 NA TRBV7-2 CASGSGVYQETQYF TGTGCCAGCGGCTCGGGTGTGTACCAAGAGACCCAGTACTTC
13 many TRBJ2-3 NA TRBV7-9 CAAETGDTDTQYF TGTGCAGCAGAAACAGGTGATACAGATACGCAGTATTTT
16 many TRBJ2-3 NA TRBV6-6 CASSYGRDTDTDTQYF TGTGCCAGCAGTTACGGCCGGGACACAGACACAGATACGCAGTATTTT
14 few TRBJ2-3 TRBD2 TRBV29-1 CSVASGASTDTQYF TGCAGCGTTGCTAGCGGGGCCAGCACAGATACGCAGTATTTT
17 many TRBJ2-1 NA TRBV27 CASFSLDLGRRYNEQFF TGTGCCAGCTTTTCTTTAGATCTAGGACGGAGATACAATGAGCAGTTCTTC
15 few TRBJ2-5 TRBD2 TRBV2 CASRDLAGGKETQYF TGTGCCAGCAGGGATCTAGCGGGGGGGAAAGAGACCCAGTACTTC
16 many TRBJ2-7 NA TRBV6-1 CASRFGGMGQTYEQYF TGTGCCAGCAGGTTCGGGGGTATGGGACAGACCTACGAGCAGTACTTC
15 NA TRBJ2-5 TRBD1 TRBV29-1 CSVEVPLGGRETQYF TGCAGCGTTGAAGTTCCTTTAGGGGGCAGAGAGACCCAGTACTTC
13 many TRBJ1-2 NA TRBV2 CASQDQDSYGYTF TGTGCCAGCCAAGACCAGGACAGCTATGGCTACACCTTC
14 many TRBJ2-3 NA TRBV7-9 CASSLDSELDTQYF TGTGCCAGCAGCTTGGACAGTGAACTCGATACGCAGTATTTT
13 many TRBJ2-1 NA TRBV4-2 CASSQDRRGEQFF TGTGCCAGCAGCCAAGATCGGCGAGGTGAGCAGTTCTTC
15 many TRBJ2-5 NA TRBV28 CASSRRQSYQETQYF TGTGCCAGCAGTAGAAGACAGTCGTACCAAGAGACCCAGTACTTC
14 many TRBJ2-7 NA TRBV10-3 CAISGLGGEDEQYF TGTGCCATCAGTGGGTTAGGGGGTGAGGACGAGCAGTACTTC
16 many TRBJ2-1 NA TRBV28 CASSLTVGVSLNEQFF TGTGCCAGCAGTTTAACGGTAGGGGTTAGTTTAAATGAGCAGTTCTTC
14 many TRBJ1-2 NA TRBV25-1 CASSDIGGGPGYTF TGTGCCAGCAGTGACATAGGAGGGGGACCTGGCTACACCTTC
17 many TRBJ2-1 TRBD2 TRBV7-6 CASSQTLAGSSYNEQFF TGTGCCAGCAGCCAGACCCTAGCGGGAAGCTCCTACAATGAGCAGTTCTTC
15 few TRBJ2-3 NA TRBV5-1 CASGGLPASTDTQYF TGCGCCAGCGGGGGGCTGCCCGCTAGCACAGATACGCAGTATTTT
13 many TRBJ2-7 TRBD1 TRBV10-2 CATQGGPTYEQYF TGCGCCACCCAAGGGGGCCCAACCTACGAGCAGTACTTC
14 NA TRBJ2-1 TRBD2 TRBV7-9 CASSSISPGLAGAF TGTGCCAGCAGCTCCATTTCCCCGGGACTAGCGGGAGCGTTC
16 NA TRBJ2-6 NA TRBV3-1 CASSHLMCSGANVPTF TGTGCCAGCAGCCATCTTATGTGCTCTGGGGCCAACGTCCCGACTTTC
16 many TRBJ2-7 TRBD2 TRBV7-2 CASSLSLAAIRYEQYF TGTGCCAGCAGCTTAAGCCTAGCGGCAATCCGCTACGAGCAGTACTTC
13 NA TRBJ1-2 NA TRBV12-3/TRBV12-4 CASRVGVATGYTF TGTGCCAGCAGGGTCGGAGTGGCTACTGGCTACACCTTC
13 many TRBJ2-7 TRBD2 TRBV20-1 CSAGGGRAYEQYF TGCAGTGCGGGCGGCGGGAGGGCCTACGAGCAGTACTTC
16 NA TRBJ1-2 NA TRBV5-6 CASSELLRGSNYGYTF TGTGCCAGCAGCGAGCTGCTCAGGGGATCTAACTATGGCTACACCTTC
15 NA TRBJ1-4 NA TRBV5-5 CASSYGRATNEKLFF TGTGCCAGCAGCTACGGACGGGCAACTAATGAAAAACTGTTTTTT
14 many TRBJ2-5 TRBD2 TRBV2 CASGNLLAGETQYF TGTGCCAGCGGAAACCTTCTAGCGGGAGAGACCCAGTACTTC
14 many TRBJ1-5 NA TRBV6-1 CASSRDRSNQPQHF TGTGCCAGCAGTCGGGACCGCAGCAATCAGCCCCAGCATTTT
15 NA TRBJ2-1 TRBD2 TRBV12-3/TRBV12-4 CASVVAGGPSNEQLF TGTGCCAGCGTGGTAGCGGGAGGGCCGAGCAATGAGCAGCTCTTC
14 NA TRBJ2-1 NA TRBV11-2 CAGSLEEGGNGQFF TGTGCCGGCAGCTTAGAAGAGGGCGGTAATGGGCAGTTCTTC
15 NA TRBJ2-2 NA TRBV7-8 CASSLVTFGSGELFF TGTGCCAGCAGCTTAGTGACGTTCGGCTCCGGGGAGCTGTTTTTT
11 NA TRBJ2-7 NA TRBV29-1 CSVAGRDEQYF TGCAGCGTTGCAGGGCGCGACGAGCAGTACTTC
15 few TRBJ2-1 TRBD2 TRBV19 CASIAGSGRVNEQFF TGTGCCAGTATCGCAGGGAGCGGGAGGGTCAATGAGCAGTTCTTC
14 NA TRBJ2-2 NA TRBV14 CASSLMGKTGELFF TGTGCCAGCAGCCTCATGGGTAAAACCGGGGAGCTGTTTTTT
12 many TRBJ2-5 NA TRBV24-1 CATSDLEETQYF TGTGCCACCAGTGATTTGGAAGAGACCCAGTACTTC
11 many TRBJ2-7 TRBD2 TRBV29-1 CSVGREGEQYF TGCAGCGTTGGTCGGGAGGGTGAGCAGTACTTC
17 many TRBJ2-3 NA TRBV28 CASSLIGAAQNSVTQYF TGTGCCAGCAGTTTAATCGGGGCTGCTCAGAACTCGGTCACGCAGTATTTT
11 many TRBJ2-5 NA TRBV10-3 CAISARETQYF TGTGCCATCAGTGCAAGGGAGACCCAGTACTTC
15 many TRBJ1-4 TRBD1 TRBV6-1 CASSPTGGKNEKLFF TGTGCCAGCAGTCCGACAGGGGGCAAGAATGAAAAACTGTTTTTT
15 few TRBJ2-7 NA TRBV5-1 CASSPTLETASEQYF TGCGCCAGCAGCCCTACACTTGAAACGGCTAGCGAGCAGTACTTC
15 many TRBJ1-2 TRBD1 TRBV7-2 CASTQGGAGRYGYTF TGTGCCAGCACCCAGGGGGGTGCAGGGCGGTATGGCTACACCTTC
16 NA TRBJ2-1 NA TRBV24-1 CAPRAPGPGVAPAPFF TGTGCCCCCCGTGCTCCCGGGCCTGGGGTCGCCCCTGCGCCGTTCTTC
15 NA TRBJ2-3 TRBD2 TRBV12-3/TRBV12-4 CASTQHQRGEDTQYF TGTGCCAGCACCCAACACCAGCGGGGCGAAGATACGCAGTATTTT
15 many TRBJ2-1 NA TRBV27 CASSRVTEPRNEQFF TGTGCCAGCAGCCGAGTCACAGAGCCCCGAAATGAGCAGTTCTTC
14 NA TRBJ2-1 NA TRBV7-9 CAIWRGSSRNEQFF TGTGCCATTTGGCGGGGATCTTCCCGCAATGAGCAGTTCTTC
14 many TRBJ2-1 NA TRBV19 CASSLTISYNEQFF TGTGCCAGTAGCTTGACGATTTCCTACAATGAGCAGTTCTTC
15 NA TRBJ2-4 TRBD2 TRBV28 CASNEEGEGRNIKYF TGTGCCAGCAACGAAGAAGGGGAGGGAAGGAACATTAAGTACTTC